The 19 T cell receptor beta chains in this list originate from one sample, sequenced in a study of CD8+CD57+ T cells in acquired aplastic anemia. The use of genomic DNA as template underpinned the TCR beta VDJ and CDR3 profiling. TCRdb re-called the reads through MiXCR, storing one row per CDR3 protein. Of about 180,000 distinct CDR3 sequences in the sample, 63% were seen once. In patients chosen for sequencing, flow cytometry had shown CD8+CD57+ cell expansion. The sequencing input was sorted CD4+, CD8+, or CD8+CD57+ T cells (not recorded which) from PBMCs. These receptors all stem from a human donor with aplastic anemia.

The CDR3 sequence: CASSQLKQGTGGETQYF. Here the CDR3 DNA reads TGTGCCAGCAGCCAACTGAAACAAGGGACAGGGGGAGAGACCCAGTACTTC. This chain links TRBV5-5 with TRBJ2-5, with 11 bases lining up with TRBD1. The CDR3 extends over 17 amino acids. Germline lookup yields CDR1 SGHKS and CDR2 YYEKEE (reference sequence). Trimming took 4 bases from V and 4 from J; bases not matched to a gene: 12.

This clonotype was recorded a few times. The chain combines TRBV20-1 with TRBJ1-1; 8 positions agree with TRBD1. The CDR3 length is 13 residues. Germline V gives CDR1 DFQATT, CDR2 SNEGSKA (reference sequence). V was pared by 0 bases and J by 5 bases, with 2 bases of the junction left unmatched. The CDR3 sequence is CSAREDRETEAFF. CDR3 coding DNA: TGCAGTGCTAGAGAGGACAGGGAAACTGAAGCTTTCTTT.

This chain connects TRBV24-1 to TRBJ1-3, with D uncertain. Germline V gene sequence: CDR1 KGHDR, CDR2 SFDVKD. V lost 4 bases, J lost 8 bases, and 20 bases lay in between. This CDR3 contains 16 residues. The CDR3, as DNA: TGTGCCACCAGTGAGGGGAAAGGGCTGTTCGCGGACACCATATATTTT. It codes for CATSEGKGLFADTIYF.

The chain is built from TRBV29-1 and TRBJ1-2, with D maybe TRBD1 (5 bases). V lost 2 bases, J lost 5 bases, and 15 bases lay in between. Germline loops: CDR1 SQVTM, CDR2 ANQGSEA. The length of the CDR3 is 14 residues. The CDR3 here is CSVEWAGEGYGYTF. CDR3 DNA: TGCAGCGTTGAATGGGCGGGAGAGGGGTATGGCTACACCTTC.

This clonotype has at least ten counts. The chain couples TRBV20-1 to TRBJ1-4, with TRBD1 matching 7 bases. CDR3 length equals 14 residues. J gave up 10 bases and V 0 bases, and 8 bases lay outside the gene matches. The germline V gene has CDR1 DFQATT and CDR2 SNEGSKA (reference sequence). CDR3 coding DNA: TGCAGTGCTAGAGATTTCCAGGGGGATTTAAAACTGTTTTTT. It codes for CSARDFQGDLKLFF.

V gene TRBV2 combines with J gene TRBJ1-2; TRBD1 agrees at 8 bases. The CDR3 has 16 amino acids. CDR1 and CDR2 from the germline V gene are SNHLY and FYNNEI. The ends lost 4 bases at V and 2 bases at J; junction bases unmatched: 9. The CDR3 reads CASSGGRQGRNYGYTF. CDR3 DNA: TGTGCCAGCAGTGGGGGCCGACAGGGGCGGAACTATGGCTACACCTTC.

The V call is TRBV7-9, the J call TRBJ1-2; D might be TRBD1 (6 bases). Per germline, CDR1 SEHNR and CDR2 FQNEAQ (reference sequence). V was clipped by 5 bases and J by 7 bases, with 17 bases between them. CDR3 length: 14 amino acids. The chain's CDR3 is CASSGGLPERGYTF. The DNA of the CDR3 is TGTGCCAGCAGCGGGGGCCTCCCCGAGCGTGGCTACACCTTC.

The chain carries TRBV11-1 and TRBJ2-1; D gene ambiguous. V was trimmed by 2 bases and J by 8 bases, leaving 10 bases between them. The germline gives CDR1 SGHAT, CDR2 FQDESV (reference sequence). This CDR3 comprises 13 residues. The CDR3: CASSLTSSDEQFF. As DNA, the CDR3 is TGTGCCAGCAGCTTAACCAGCTCCGATGAGCAGTTCTTC.

CDR3 bases: TGTGCCAGCAGCTTAGCGGGACCGACTGAAGCTTTCTTT. It is translated as CASSLAGPTEAFF. This chain joins TRBV7-9 and TRBJ1-1, with TRBD1 as a possible D gene (5 bases). Trimming shortened V by 0 bases and J by 5 bases, and 7 bases separated the two germline ends. Germline lookup yields CDR1 SEHNR and CDR2 FQNEAQ (reference sequence). This CDR3 is built from 13 residues.

The chain has TRBV20-1 and TRBJ2-7; no clear D gene. The CDR3 runs to 14 residues. Trimming stripped 5 bases from V and 0 bases from J, with 14 bases between. CDR1 DFQATT and CDR2 SNEGSKA come from the germline V gene (reference sequence). As DNA, the CDR3 is TGCAGTGCTGAAGTTGGCACCCGCTCCTACGAGCAGTACTTC. Amino acids: CSAEVGTRSYEQYF.

This clonotype was observed a handful of times. V usage is TRBV20-1 and J usage is TRBJ2-3, with TRBD1 matching 8 bases. This CDR3 comprises 15 residues. Trimming took 0 bases from V and 3 from J; bases not matched to a gene: 5. Germline CDR1 is DFQATT and CDR2 is SNEGSKA (reference sequence). The CDR3 nucleotides are TGCAGTGCTAGAGATGGGCGACAGGGGACAGATACGCAGTATTTT. It encodes CSARDGRQGTDTQYF.

Only a few counts were recorded for this clonotype. The V and J genes are TRBV10-2 and TRBJ1-2; D is possibly TRBD1 (6 bases). Germline CDR1 and CDR2: WSHSY and SAAADI. Trimming took off 3 bases at V and 2 bases at J, with 13 bases between the two ends. CDR3 length: 15 residues. The DNA of the CDR3 is TGCGCCAGCAGTGACAGGGGTTCTGGAAACTATGGCTACACCTTC. Its translation is CASSDRGSGNYGYTF.

In the case of this clonotype: Mismatch with germline at one junction end may stem from a read error. The chain carries TRBV24-1 and TRBJ1-2; 8 bases line up with TRBD1. Germline CDR1 reads KGHDR; CDR2 reads SFDVKD. The CDR3 spans 15 residues. In DNA, the CDR3 is TGTGTCACCAGTGACCCCCGGGACAGGAGAGGTGGCTACACCTTC. Its protein product is CVTSDPRDRRGGYTF.

Note on this clonotype: A much larger clone is a single base away; this may be a read error. The conserved final phenylalanine or tryptophan is absent from the CDR3, which likely points to a read error. V is TRBV6-6 and J is TRBJ1-5; D remains unclear. V dropped 0 bases and J dropped 1 base, with 7 bases sitting between them. There are 15 residues in the CDR3. CDR1 and CDR2 from the germline V gene are MNHNY and SVGAGI (reference sequence). The CDR3 DNA reads as TGTGCCAGCAGTTACTCGGGCGGGAGCAATCAGCCCCAGCATTCT. Residues: CASSYSGGSNQPQHS.

At least ten counts were recorded for this clonotype. In DNA, the CDR3 is TGTGCCAGCAGCCACCCGGCGGGGGGGCGTAACGAGCAGTACTTC. This encodes CASSHPAGGRNEQYF. This chain joins TRBV4-2 and TRBJ2-7; 9 bases are a match to TRBD2. This CDR3 spans 15 amino acids. Germline V gives CDR1 LGHNA, CDR2 YNFKEQ. V lost 3 bases and J lost 5; bases outside the gene matches: 8.

V is TRBV29-1 and J is TRBJ1-2; 9 nucleotides match TRBD1. The CDR3 is 17 amino acids. Per the germline V gene, CDR1 is SQVTM and CDR2 is ANQGSEA. The J segment lost 4 bases and the V segment lost 7 bases, leaving 19 bases of the junction unmatched. The CDR3 sequence: CSAEEGQGSWLSYGYTF. In nucleotides, the CDR3 is TGCAGCGCCGAGGAGGGACAGGGAAGCTGGCTTTCCTATGGCTACACCTTC. Variable domain in full (rest from reference TRBV29-1 and TRBJ1-2): SAVISQKPSRDICQRGTSLTIQCQVDSQVTMMFWYRQQPGQSLTLIATANQGSEATYESGFVIDKFPISRPNLTFSTLTVSNMSPEDSSIYLCSAEEGQGSWLSYGYTFGSGTRLTVV.

This clonotype was found a few times. The genes are TRBV2 and TRBJ1-5; a weak D match, TRBD1 (6 bases). The CDR3 has 13 residues. V lost 6 bases, J lost 4 bases, and 10 bases lay in between. Germline CDR1 reads SNHLY; CDR2 reads FYNNEI. The CDR3, as DNA: TGTGCCAGCAGGCGGGACACTAATCAGCCCCAGCATTTT. Translating gives CASRRDTNQPQHF.

This clonotype has only a few counts. The rearrangement joins TRBV7-8 to TRBJ1-2; tentative D call: TRBD1 (6 bases). The CDR3 runs to 13 residues. The germline V gene has CDR1 SGHVS and CDR2 FQNEAQ. Trimming removed 2 bases from V and 7 bases from J, with 11 bases in between. The CDR3 reads CASSLNRQAGYTF. In DNA, the CDR3 is TGTGCCAGCAGCTTAAATCGACAGGCTGGCTACACCTTC.

Remarks on this clonotype: A much larger clone lies a single base off, so this may be a read error. The rearrangement uses TRBV29-1 and TRBJ1-1; TRBD1 is a possible D gene (6 bases). There are 15 residues in the CDR3. Germline V gene data show CDR1 as SQVTM and CDR2 as ANQGSEA. The CDR3 coding sequence is TGCAGCGTTGAGGTGGGCAGGGGCATGAACACTGGAGCTTTCTTT. It specifies CSVEVGRGMNTGAFF.